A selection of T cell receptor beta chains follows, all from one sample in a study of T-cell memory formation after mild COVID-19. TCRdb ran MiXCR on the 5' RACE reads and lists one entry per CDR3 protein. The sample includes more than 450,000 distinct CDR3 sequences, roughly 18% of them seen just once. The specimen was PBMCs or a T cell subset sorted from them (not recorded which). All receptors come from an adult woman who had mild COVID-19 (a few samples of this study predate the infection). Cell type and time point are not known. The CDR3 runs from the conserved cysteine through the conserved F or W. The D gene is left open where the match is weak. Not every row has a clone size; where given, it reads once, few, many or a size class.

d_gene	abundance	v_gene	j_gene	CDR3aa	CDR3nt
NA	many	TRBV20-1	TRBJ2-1	CSARGTESYNEQFF	TGCAGTGCTAGAGGGACAGAGTCCTACAATGAGCAGTTCTTC
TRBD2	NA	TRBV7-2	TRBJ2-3	CASSPSASGSLGDTQYF	TGTGCCAGCAGCCCTTCGGCTAGCGGGAGTTTAGGAGATACGCAGTATTTT
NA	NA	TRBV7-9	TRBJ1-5	CASSSDLGQPQHF	TGTGCCAGCAGCTCAGACCTGGGCCAGCCCCAGCATTTT
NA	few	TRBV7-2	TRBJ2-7	CASSPLRTIRGAEQYF	TGTGCCAGCAGCCCCCTTCGTACGATACGGGGAGCCGAGCAGTACTTC
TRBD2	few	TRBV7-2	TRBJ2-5	CASSLWAGEGQETQYF	TGTGCCAGCAGCTTATGGGCGGGAGAAGGGCAAGAGACCCAGTACTTC
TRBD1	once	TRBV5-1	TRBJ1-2	CASSLGQGSSGYTF	TGCGCCAGCAGCTTGGGACAGGGCTCGAGTGGCTACACCTTC
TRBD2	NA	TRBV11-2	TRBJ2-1	CASSLGLAGGIYNEQFF	TGTGCCAGCAGCCTGGGACTAGCGGGGGGAATTTACAATGAGCAGTTCTTC
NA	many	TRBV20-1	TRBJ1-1	CSAERGAGAFF	TGCAGTGCTGAACGGGGTGCGGGAGCTTTCTTT
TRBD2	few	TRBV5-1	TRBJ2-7	CASSRGGAGYEQYF	TGCGCCAGCAGTCGCGGGGGGGCCGGGTACGAGCAGTACTTC
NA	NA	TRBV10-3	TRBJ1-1	CAISEQGYTEAFF	TGTGCCATCAGCGAACAGGGATACACTGAAGCTTTCTTT
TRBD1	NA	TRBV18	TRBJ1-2	CASSPGGTANYGYTF	TGTGCCAGCTCACCGGGGGGGACAGCCAACTATGGCTACACCTTC
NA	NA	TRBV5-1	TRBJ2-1	CASSLAGDSYNEQFF	TGCGCCAGCAGCTTGGCCGGGGACTCCTACAATGAGCAGTTCTTC
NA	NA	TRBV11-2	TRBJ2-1	CASSFIRGGLYNEQFF	TGTGCCAGCAGCTTTATTAGGGGGGGGCTCTACAATGAGCAGTTCTTC
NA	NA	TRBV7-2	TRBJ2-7	CASSLLAISYEQYF	TGTGCCAGCAGCTTACTGGCGATCTCCTACGAGCAGTACTTC
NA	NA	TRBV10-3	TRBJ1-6	CAISVEGVSSPLHF	TGTGCCATCAGTGTCGAAGGAGTAAGTTCACCCCTCCACTTT
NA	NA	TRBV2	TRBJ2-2	CASSESTGSNTGELFF	TGTGCCAGCAGTGAAAGTACAGGGTCGAACACCGGGGAGCTGTTTTTT
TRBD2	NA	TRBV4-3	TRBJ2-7	CASSQEIGGLAGAYEQYF	TGCGCCAGCAGCCAAGAAATAGGGGGACTAGCGGGAGCCTACGAGCAGTACTTC
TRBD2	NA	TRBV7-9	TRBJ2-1	CASSSITSGPNNEQFF	TGTGCCAGCAGCTCAATAACTAGCGGCCCTAACAATGAGCAGTTCTTC
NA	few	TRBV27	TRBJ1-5	CASSLPGIPSNQPQHF	TGTGCCAGCAGTTTACCCGGGATCCCTAGCAATCAGCCCCAGCATTTT
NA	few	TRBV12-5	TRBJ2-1	CASAPSDSYNEQFF	TGTGCTAGTGCCCCCTCTGACAGCTACAATGAGCAGTTCTTC
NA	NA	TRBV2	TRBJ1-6	CASSEERGVPYNSPLHF	TGTGCCAGCAGTGAAGAGAGGGGGGTCCCCTATAATTCACCCCTCCACTTT
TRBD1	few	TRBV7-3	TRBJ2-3	CASSLDRVQYF	TGTGCCAGCAGCTTAGACAGGGTCCAGTATTTT
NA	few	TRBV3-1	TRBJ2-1	CASSQDPGLAEFF	TGTGCCAGCAGCCAAGATCCGGGATTGGCGGAGTTCTTC
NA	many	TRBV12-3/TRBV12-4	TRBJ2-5	CASSLGGGATQYF	TGTGCCAGCAGCCTCGGCGGTGGGGCGACCCAGTACTTC